These 20 T cell receptor beta chains originate from one sample sequenced in a study of blood T cell repertoires in COVID-19. Some clones are missing from TCRdb's copy, which holds only in-frame ones; the method was immunoSEQ multiplex PCR. The sample holds more than 300,000 clones, around 87% seen once. Sequencing input: peripheral blood. These TCRs come from a woman aged 25 to 39 with COVID-19, enrolled during active disease.

The V call is TRBV5-6, the J call TRBJ2-7; 14 bases are shared with TRBD2. The CDR3 covers 14 residues. Germline CDR1 SGHDT, CDR2 YYEEEE. Trimming cost V 4 bases and J 6 bases; bases outside gene matches: 3. CDR3 residues: CASSIGTSGSEQYF. The CDR3 DNA reads TGTGCCAGCAGCATAGGGACTAGCGGGAGCGAGCAGTACTTC. The full variable domain, its missing parts supplied by reference TRBV5-6 and TRBJ2-7, is DAGVTQSPTHLIKTRGQQVTLRCSPKSGHDTVSWYQQALGQGPQFIFQYYEEEERQRGNFPDRFSGHQFPNYSSELNVNALLLGDSALYLCASSIGTSGSEQYFGPGTRLTVT.

CDR3 region: CASTRLAGGPYEQYF. Here the CDR3 DNA reads TGCGCCAGCACAAGACTAGCGGGAGGGCCCTACGAGCAGTACTTC. The chain is built from TRBV10-2 and TRBJ2-7; 14 bases map to TRBD2. V lost 7 bases, J lost 2 bases, and 4 bases stayed unmatched. This CDR3 is built from 15 residues. The germline CDR1 and CDR2 sequences are WSHSY and SAAADI.

V and J are TRBV6-6 and TRBJ1-1; no reliable D call. CDR1 is MNHNY and CDR2 is SVGAGI in the germline V gene (reference sequence). The ends were cut back, 0 bases at V and 1 base at J, with 9 bases in the middle. CDR3 length: 15 residues. For the CDR3, the DNA is TGTGCCAGCAGTTACTCGACGGGGAAGAACACTGAAGCTTTCTTT. Translated: CASSYSTGKNTEAFF.

The genes are TRBV7-9 and TRBJ1-5, with D unresolved. This CDR3 has 14 residues. V lost 3 bases to trimming and J lost 3 bases, with 9 bases between them. Germline V gene lookup returns CDR1 SEHNR and CDR2 FQNEAQ (reference sequence). The CDR3, as DNA: TGTGCCAGCAGCTTCTCGGAGGTCAATCAGCCCCAGCATTTT. This encodes CASSFSEVNQPQHF. Complete variable domain (other parts from reference TRBV7-9 and TRBJ1-5): DTGVSQNPRHKITKRGQNVTFRCDPISEHNRLYWYRQTLGQGPEFLTYFQNEAQLEKSRLLSDRFSAERPKGSFSTLEIQRTEQGDSAMYLCASSFSEVNQPQHFGDGTRLSIL.

The rearrangement links TRBV4-3 to TRBJ2-7; 8 bases fit TRBD1. CDR1 is LGHNA and CDR2 is YSLEER in the germline V gene. V gave up 4 bases and J gave up 4 bases; unmatched junction bases: 6. The CDR3 loop spans 14 amino acids. CDR3 nucleotides: TGCGCCAGCAGCCCGCGGACAGGGATGTACGAGCAGTACTTC. Amino acid sequence: CASSPRTGMYEQYF.

This clone was picked up a small number of times. The gene calls are TRBV28 and TRBJ1-4; TRBD1 is a possible D gene (5 bases). The CDR3 consists of 14 residues. Germline lookup yields CDR1 MDHEN and CDR2 SYDVKM. V gave up 6 bases and J gave up 6 bases, with 14 bases separating them. The chain's CDR3 is CASRNGGADEKLFF. The DNA of the CDR3 is TGTGCCAGCAGGAACGGGGGAGCGGATGAAAAACTGTTTTTT.

The gene calls are TRBV5-1 and TRBJ2-5; D not resolved. Trimming took 1 base from V and 4 from J, leaving 5 bases between them. This CDR3 contains 12 residues. Germline CDR1 SGHRS, CDR2 YFSETQ. The CDR3 coding sequence is TGCGCCAGCAGCTTGTCAGGAGAGACCCAGTACTTC. It codes for CASSLSGETQYF.

The chain employs TRBV5-4 and TRBJ2-3, with D tentatively TRBD1 (5 bases). V was shortened by 0 bases and J by 1 base, with 9 bases between the two germline ends. The V gene's germline CDR1 is SGHNT and CDR2 YYREEE (reference sequence). This CDR3 spans 15 amino acids. The DNA of the CDR3 is TGTGCCAGCAGCTTGGGGGGCGAGGGCACAGATACGCAGTATTTT. It codes for CASSLGGEGTDTQYF.

V gene TRBV2 combines with J gene TRBJ1-4; perhaps TRBD1 as D (6 bases). V was cut by 8 bases and J by 10 bases, with 20 bases left in between. CDR1 is SNHLY, CDR2 FYNNEI, per germline. The CDR3 totals 14 residues. The DNA of the CDR3 is TGTGCCAGCGGAGGACAGAGTAATATTGTAAAACTGTTTTTT. It yields the protein CASGGQSNIVKLFF.

The chain carries TRBV11-3 and TRBJ2-2; perhaps TRBD2 as D (5 bases). V gave up 5 bases and J gave up 4 bases, with 5 bases separating them. This CDR3 region has 12 residues. Per germline, CDR1 SGHNT and CDR2 YENEEA. The DNA for the CDR3 is TGTGCCAGCAGCCGGGGCACCGGGGAGCTGTTTTTT. It is translated as CASSRGTGELFF.

J is TRBJ2-2 and V is TRBV9, with TRBD2 matching over 8 bases. CDR3 length equals 16 residues. The V gene's germline CDR1 is SGDLS and CDR2 YYNGEE. Trimming removed 4 bases from V and 3 bases from J; junction bases left unmatched: 8. CDR3: CASSPTSGSYTGELFF. In nucleotides, the CDR3 is TGTGCCAGCAGCCCAACTAGCGGTTCTTACACCGGGGAGCTGTTTTTT.

The chain links TRBV30 to TRBJ2-7; D remains ambiguous. Per germline, CDR1 GTSNPN and CDR2 SVGIG (reference sequence). This CDR3 has 11 amino acids. V was pared by 7 bases and J by 11 bases, with 18 bases between. The CDR3 coding sequence is TGTGCCTCCAAAGTTATGGAGTTGAAGTACTTC. This codes for CASKVMELKYF.

This chain connects TRBV27 to TRBJ2-3; 8 nucleotides agree with TRBD1. Germline V gives CDR1 MNHEY, CDR2 SMNVEV (reference sequence). CDR3 size: 13 residues. J was trimmed by 5 bases and V by 2 bases; bases with no gene match: 0. CDR3 nucleotide sequence: TGTGCCAGCAGTTTAACAGGGGGAGATACGCAGTATTTT. Translating it yields CASSLTGGDTQYF.

This clone was picked up a small number of times. The rearrangement uses TRBV12-3 or TRBV12-4 and TRBJ1-2, with a weak D call TRBD1 (5 bases). V dropped 4 bases and J dropped 3 bases, with 9 bases sitting between them. There are 13 residues in the CDR3. CDR3 DNA: TGTGCCAGCAGTTCAGACAGATACTATGGCTACACCTTC. Translation: CASSSDRYYGYTF.

Here the CDR3 reads CASSRQGPGNEQFF. As DNA, the CDR3 is TGTGCCAGCTCACGACAAGGCCCTGGGAATGAGCAGTTCTTC. This chain joins TRBV18 and TRBJ2-1, with no clear D. V was clipped by 4 bases and J by 7 bases, with 14 bases between them. From germline, CDR1 is KGHSH and CDR2 LQKENI. The CDR3 totals 14 residues.

The rearrangement joins TRBV29-1 to TRBJ2-5; 8 positions agree with TRBD1. The length of the CDR3 is 14 residues. CDR1 and CDR2 (germline): SQVTM, ANQGSEA. The trim removed 4 bases at V and 5 bases at J, leaving 9 bases unmatched. The CDR3, as DNA: TGCAGCGTTGTTGGGCAGGGGGCCGAGGAGACCCAGTACTTC. Amino acid sequence: CSVVGQGAEETQYF.

About this clone: Other nucleotide sequences from this sample produce the same CDR3. The chain is built from TRBV20-1 and TRBJ2-5; D unresolved. V lost 5 bases and J 2 bases, leaving 3 bases between the germline ends. The CDR3 length is 10 residues. CDR1 and CDR2 (germline): DFQATT, SNEGSKA (reference sequence). The CDR3 DNA reads TGCAGTGCTTCACAAGAGACCCAGTACTTC. The encoded protein is CSASQETQYF.

The chain has TRBV11-2 and TRBJ2-1, with a possible D match to TRBD2 (5 bases). Trimming removed 2 bases from V and 8 bases from J, with 19 bases in between. CDR3 size: 16 residues. From germline, CDR1 is SGHAT and CDR2 FQNNGV. This CDR3 is CASSLRRTAEFDEQFF. The CDR3 nucleotides are TGTGCCAGCAGCTTACGGAGGACGGCGGAGTTTGATGAGCAGTTCTTC.

This clone has a handful of counts. The rearrangement uses TRBV2 and TRBJ1-6; the match to TRBD1 covers 8 bases. Losses at the gene ends were 8 bases for V and 9 bases for J; bases not matched to a gene: 9. The CDR3 covers 14 residues. Looked up from germline, CDR1 is SNHLY and CDR2 is FYNNEI. CDR3 DNA: TGTGCCAGCCCGGGACAGGAGGATACTTCACCCCTCCACTTT. Residues: CASPGQEDTSPLHF.

The V and J genes are TRBV21-1 and TRBJ2-2; TRBD2 is taken as the D call from the table, unchecked against the DNA. TRBV21-1 corresponds to a pseudogene. CDR3 size: 19 residues. CDR3 in amino acids: CASSKRLVAGRRNTGELFF. CDR3 coding DNA: TGTGCCAGCAGCAAAAGGTTGGTAGCGGGAAGAAGGAACACCGGGGAGCTGTTTTTT.